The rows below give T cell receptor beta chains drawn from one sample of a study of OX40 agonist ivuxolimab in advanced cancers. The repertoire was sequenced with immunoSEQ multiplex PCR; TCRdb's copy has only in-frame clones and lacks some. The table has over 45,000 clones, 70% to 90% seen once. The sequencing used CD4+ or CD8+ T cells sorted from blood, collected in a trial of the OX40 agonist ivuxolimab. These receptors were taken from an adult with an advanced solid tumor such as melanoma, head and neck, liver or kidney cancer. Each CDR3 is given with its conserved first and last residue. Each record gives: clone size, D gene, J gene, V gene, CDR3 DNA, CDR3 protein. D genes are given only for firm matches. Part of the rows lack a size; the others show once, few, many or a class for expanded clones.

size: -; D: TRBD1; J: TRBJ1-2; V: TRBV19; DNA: TGTGCCAGTAGCCCCGGACAGGCTCGGAACGGCTACACCTTC; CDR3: CASSPGQARNGYTF
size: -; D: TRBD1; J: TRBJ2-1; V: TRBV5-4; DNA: TGTGCCAGCAGCCCCAGCCCCGGGACAGACTACAATGAGCAGTTCTTC; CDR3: CASSPSPGTDYNEQFF
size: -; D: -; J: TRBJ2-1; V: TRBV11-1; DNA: TGTGCCAGCAGTAAACGCAGGGGTTTCGAGCAGTTCTTC; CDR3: CASSKRRGFEQFF
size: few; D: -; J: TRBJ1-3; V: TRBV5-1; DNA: TGCGCCAGCAGCTCTGGAAACACCATATATTTT; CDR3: CASSSGNTIYF
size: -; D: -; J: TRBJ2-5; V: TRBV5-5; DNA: TGTGCCAGCAGCTTCGGGGGAAAAGAGACCCAGTACTTC; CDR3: CASSFGGKETQYF
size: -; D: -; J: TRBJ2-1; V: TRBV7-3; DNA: TGTGCCAGCAGCTTAACGGGAATTGTCAATGAGCAGTTCTTC; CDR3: CASSLTGIVNEQFF
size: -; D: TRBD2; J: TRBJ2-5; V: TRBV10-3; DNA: TGTGCCATCAGTGAGTCGAGTAGCGGGAGGACACAAGAGACCCAGTACTTC; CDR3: CAISESSSGRTQETQYF
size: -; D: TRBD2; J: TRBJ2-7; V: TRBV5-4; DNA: TGTGCCAGCAGCACCCGGGGGGGACTCAACACCTACGAGCAGTACTTC; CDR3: CASSTRGGLNTYEQYF
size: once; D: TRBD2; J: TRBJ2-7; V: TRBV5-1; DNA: TGCGCCAGCAGGTATCTAGCGGGAGATACCTACGAGCAGTACTTC; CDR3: CASRYLAGDTYEQYF
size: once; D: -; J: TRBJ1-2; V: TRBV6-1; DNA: TGTGCCAGCAGTGAAGAGCCGGGGGACGGCTACACCTTC; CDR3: CASSEEPGDGYTF
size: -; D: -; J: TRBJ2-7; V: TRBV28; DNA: TGTGCCAGCAGTTCTCCGGGGAGTGACTCCTACGAGCAGTACTTC; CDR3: CASSSPGSDSYEQYF
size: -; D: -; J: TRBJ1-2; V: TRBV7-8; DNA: TGTGCCAGCAGCCAAGGGTTAGGCGGCTACACCTTC; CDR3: CASSQGLGGYTF
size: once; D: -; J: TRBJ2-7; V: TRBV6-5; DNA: TGTGCCAGCAGTGAAGTAGGGCACTCCTACGAGCAGTACTTC; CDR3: CASSEVGHSYEQYF
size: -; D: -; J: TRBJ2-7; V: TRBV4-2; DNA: TGTGCCAGCAGCCAAGGGGGTAGCGGAACCTACGAGCAGTACTTC; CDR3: CASSQGGSGTYEQYF
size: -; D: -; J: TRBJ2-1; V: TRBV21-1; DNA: TGTGCCAGCAGCAGAGCAGGGCCCAGGTCCTACAATGAGCAGTTCTTC; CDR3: CASSRAGPRSYNEQFF
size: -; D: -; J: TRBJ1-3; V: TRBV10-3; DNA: TGTGCCATCGGTGGGACGGTAGGGAACACCATATATTTT; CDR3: CAIGGTVGNTIYF
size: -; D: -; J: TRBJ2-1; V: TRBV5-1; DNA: TGCGCCAGCAGCTTGGGATTAAGCTTCTTCGACAATGAGCAGTTCTTC; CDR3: CASSLGLSFFDNEQFF
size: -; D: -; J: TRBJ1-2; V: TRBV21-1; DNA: TGTGCCAGCAGCGCCCGTAAGGGGGTCGATGGCTACACCTTC; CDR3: CASSARKGVDGYTF
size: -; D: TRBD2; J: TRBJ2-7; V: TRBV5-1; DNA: TGCGCCAGCAGCAACTCCAGGGCGGGAGAGTCCTACGAGCAGTACTTC; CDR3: CASSNSRAGESYEQYF
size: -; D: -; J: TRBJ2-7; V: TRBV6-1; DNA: TGTGCCAGCACCGGGTCCCAGGGCGCGGGCGAGCAGTACTTC; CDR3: CASTGSQGAGEQYF
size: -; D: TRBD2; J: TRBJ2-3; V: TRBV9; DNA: TGTGCCAGCAGCGTAGGACTAGCGGTCAGCACAGATACGCAGTATTTT; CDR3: CASSVGLAVSTDTQYF
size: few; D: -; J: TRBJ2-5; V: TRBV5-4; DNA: TGTGCCAGCAGCTTGGTGGGCAACCAAGAGACCCAGTACTTC; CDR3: CASSLVGNQETQYF
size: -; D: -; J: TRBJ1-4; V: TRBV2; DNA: TGTGCCAGCAGTGGACAGGAAAAACTGTTTTTT; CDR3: CASSGQEKLFF
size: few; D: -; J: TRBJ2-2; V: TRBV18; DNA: TGTGCCAGCTCACCGGACAACTCGGGCACCGGGGAGCTGTTTTTT; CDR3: CASSPDNSGTGELFF
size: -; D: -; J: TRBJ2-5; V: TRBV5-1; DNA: TGCGCCAGCAGCTTTTCTGCGACAGAAAAAGAGACCCAGTACTTC; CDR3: CASSFSATEKETQYF
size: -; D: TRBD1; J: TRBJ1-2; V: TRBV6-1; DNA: TGTGCCAGCAGTGAAGGGCCGGGACAGGCGAACTATGGCTACACCTTC; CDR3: CASSEGPGQANYGYTF
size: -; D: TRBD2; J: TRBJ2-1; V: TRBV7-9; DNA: TGTGCCAGCAGCTACGGACTAGCGGGAGGGGAAGGAGATGAGCAGTTCTTC; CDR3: CASSYGLAGGEGDEQFF
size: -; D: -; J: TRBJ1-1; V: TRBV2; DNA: TGTGCCAGCAGCCCAGGGTCCATGAACACTGAAGCTTTCTTT; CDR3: CASSPGSMNTEAFF
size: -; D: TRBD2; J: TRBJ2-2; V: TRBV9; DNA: TGTGCCAGCAGCGCGGGACTAGCAGCCACCGGGGAGCTGTTTTTT; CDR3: CASSAGLAATGELFF
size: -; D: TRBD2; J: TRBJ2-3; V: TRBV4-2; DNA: TGTGCCAGCAGCCAATTCATAGCGGGCCTGGGGGATACGCAGTATTTT; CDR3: CASSQFIAGLGDTQYF
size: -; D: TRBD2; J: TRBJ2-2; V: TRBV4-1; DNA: TGCGCCAGCAGCCAAAAATCCCCGGGAGGGCTCAAAGCCGGGGAGCTGTTTTTT; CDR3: CASSQKSPGGLKAGELFF
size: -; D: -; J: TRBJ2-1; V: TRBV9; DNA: TGTGCCAGCGGTCACGCCGGGTACAATGAGCAGTTCTTC; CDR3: CASGHAGYNEQFF
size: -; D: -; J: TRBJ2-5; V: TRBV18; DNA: TGTGCCAGCTCCGCCGCCTCAGACGAGACCCAGTACTTC; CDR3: CASSAASDETQYF
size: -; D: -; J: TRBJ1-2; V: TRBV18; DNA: TGTGCCAGCTCACCAGGCTCAGGGGATGACTATGGCTACACCTTC; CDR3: CASSPGSGDDYGYTF
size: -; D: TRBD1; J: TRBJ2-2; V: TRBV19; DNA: TGTGCCAGTAGTATCTATAGGACAGGCCGGAACACCGGGGAGCTGTTTTTT; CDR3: CASSIYRTGRNTGELFF
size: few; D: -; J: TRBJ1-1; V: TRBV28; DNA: TGTGCCAGCAGTTTGCCTCAGGGTTGGACTGAAGCTTTCTTT; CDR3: CASSLPQGWTEAFF
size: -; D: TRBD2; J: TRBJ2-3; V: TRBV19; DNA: TGTGCCAGTAAGTCTAGCGGGAGCACAGATACGCAGTATTTT; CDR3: CASKSSGSTDTQYF
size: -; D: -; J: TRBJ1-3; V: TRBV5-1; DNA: TGCGCCAGCAGCTCGGGAGACTCTGGAAACACCATATATTTT; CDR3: CASSSGDSGNTIYF
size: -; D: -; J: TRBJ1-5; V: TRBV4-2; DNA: TGTGCCAGCAGCCAAAGGACCGATCAGCCCCAGCATTTT; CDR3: CASSQRTDQPQHF
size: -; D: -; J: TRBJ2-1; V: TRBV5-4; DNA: TGTGCCAGCAGCTTTTTAGCGGCCTACAATGAGCAGTTCTTC; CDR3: CASSFLAAYNEQFF
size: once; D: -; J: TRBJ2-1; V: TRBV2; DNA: TGTGCCAGCAGTACAACTAGGGGGAACTACAATGAGCAGTTCTTC; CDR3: CASSTTRGNYNEQFF
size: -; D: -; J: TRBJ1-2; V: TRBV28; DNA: TGTGCCAGCAGTTTAGGGGCCGGGGGGGACGGCTACACCTTC; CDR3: CASSLGAGGDGYTF
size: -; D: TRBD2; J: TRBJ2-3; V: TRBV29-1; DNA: TGCAGCGTTGGAGGACTAGCGGGAGAAGGGGGCACAGATACGCAGTATTTT; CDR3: CSVGGLAGEGGTDTQYF
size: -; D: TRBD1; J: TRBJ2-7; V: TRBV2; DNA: TGTGCCAGCAGTGTCCTCCTGACAGGGTACTACGAGCAGTACTTC; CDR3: CASSVLLTGYYEQYF
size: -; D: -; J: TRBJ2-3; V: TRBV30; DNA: TGTGCCTGGAGTGGGGGACCCGTGACTAGCACAGATACGCAGTATTTT; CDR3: CAWSGGPVTSTDTQYF
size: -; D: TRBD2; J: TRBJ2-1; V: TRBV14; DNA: TGTGCCAGCAGCCTGAGCTGGGGCGGGAGTCTTTGGAATGAGCAGTTCTTC; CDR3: CASSLSWGGSLWNEQFF
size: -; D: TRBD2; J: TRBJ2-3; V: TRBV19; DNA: TGTGCCAGCGGGACTAGCGGGAGCACAGATACGCAGTATTTT; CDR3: CASGTSGSTDTQYF
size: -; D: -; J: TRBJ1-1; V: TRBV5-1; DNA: TGCGCCAGCAGCTTGGAAATTCCGGGGGCGAACACTGAAGCTTTCTTT; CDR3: CASSLEIPGANTEAFF
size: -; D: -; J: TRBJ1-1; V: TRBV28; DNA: TGTGCCAGCAGTAATACGGGACAGAACACTGAAGCTTTCTTT; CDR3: CASSNTGQNTEAFF
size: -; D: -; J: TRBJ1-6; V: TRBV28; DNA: TGTGCCAGCAGTTCATCTCGGTGGTCCTATAATTCACCCCTCCACTTT; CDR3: CASSSSRWSYNSPLHF
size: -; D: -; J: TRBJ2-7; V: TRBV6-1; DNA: TGTGCCAGCAGTGAAAGGTTTGGCGGTGACGAGCAGTACTTC; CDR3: CASSERFGGDEQYF
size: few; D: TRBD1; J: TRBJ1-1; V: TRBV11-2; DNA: TGTGCCAGCAGCTTACAGGGGGGAGCGACTGAAGCTTTCTTT; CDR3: CASSLQGGATEAFF
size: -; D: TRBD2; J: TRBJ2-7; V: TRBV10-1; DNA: TGCGCCAGGATATTGGGACTAGATGCATACGAGCAGTACTTC; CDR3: CARILGLDAYEQYF
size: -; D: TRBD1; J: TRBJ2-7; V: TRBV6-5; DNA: TGTGCCAGCAGCCCGGTCCCGGGACAGGCCTACGAGCAGTACTTC; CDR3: CASSPVPGQAYEQYF
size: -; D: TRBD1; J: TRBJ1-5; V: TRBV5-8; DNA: TGTGCCAGCAGCTCCGGCCGGGACAGGGGCAGGGGGCAGCCCCAGCATTTT; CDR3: CASSSGRDRGRGQPQHF
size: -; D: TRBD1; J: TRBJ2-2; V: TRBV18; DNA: TGTGCCAGCTCACCATCCTCCCAGGGGGCTAACACCGGGGAGCTGTTTTTT; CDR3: CASSPSSQGANTGELFF
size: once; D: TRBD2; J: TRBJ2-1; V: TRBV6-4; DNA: TGTGCCAGCAGTCGGACTAGCGAATCTGAGCAGTTCTTC; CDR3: CASSRTSESEQFF
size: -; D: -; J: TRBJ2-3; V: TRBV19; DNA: TGTGCCAGTAGTTCAGGGTCATACACAGATACGCAGTATTTT; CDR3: CASSSGSYTDTQYF
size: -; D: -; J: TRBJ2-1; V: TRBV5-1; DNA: TGCGCCAGCAGCCCCGTAGGCAGGTCCCTCTCCTACAATGAGCAGTTCTTC; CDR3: CASSPVGRSLSYNEQFF